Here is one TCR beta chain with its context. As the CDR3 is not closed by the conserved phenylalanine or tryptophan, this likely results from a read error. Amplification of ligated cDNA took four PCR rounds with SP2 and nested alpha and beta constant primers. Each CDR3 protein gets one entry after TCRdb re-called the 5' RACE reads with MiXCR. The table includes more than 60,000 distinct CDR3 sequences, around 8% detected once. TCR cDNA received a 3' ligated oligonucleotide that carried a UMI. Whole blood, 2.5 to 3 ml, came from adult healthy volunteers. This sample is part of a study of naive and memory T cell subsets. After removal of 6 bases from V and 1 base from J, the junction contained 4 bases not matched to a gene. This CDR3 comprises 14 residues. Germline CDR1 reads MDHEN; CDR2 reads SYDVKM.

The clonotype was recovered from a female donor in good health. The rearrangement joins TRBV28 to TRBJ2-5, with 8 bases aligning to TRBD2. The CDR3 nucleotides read TGTGCCAGCAGGATAGCGGGACCCCAAGAGACCCAGTACATC. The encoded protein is CASRIAGPQETQYI.